This T cell receptor (beta chain) was sequenced for a study of cytotoxic CD8 clonotypes in ibrutinib-treated CLL. The data were produced by immunoSEQ multiplex PCR, yet TCRdb's version contains in-frame clones alone and is incomplete. The sample consists of more than 30,000 clones, around 63% of them appearing once. Trimming cost V 3 bases and J 6 bases, with 21 bases left between them. CDR1 is SGHTA and CDR2 is FQGNSA in the germline V gene. The length of the CDR3 is 16 residues. This sequence joins TRBV7-2 and TRBJ2-7, with D perhaps TRBD2 (7 bases). The sample was PBMCs, taken before ibrutinib treatment. The sequence came from a human donor with chronic lymphocytic leukemia. CDR3 residues: CASSFPPRGGTLEQYF. CDR3 DNA: TGTGCCAGCAGCTTTCCCCCTAGGGGGGGAACCCTCGAGCAGTACTTC.